Shown below are 20 T cell receptor beta chains from a single sample sequenced in a study of blood T cells in healthy people across ages. A J-beta primer mix and a sample-barcoded 5' primer were used in a second PCR of about 6 to 12 cycles. A single record per CDR3 protein comes from TCRdb applying MiXCR to the 5' RACE reads. The profile shows 1.5 million to 2 million distinct CDR3 sequences, around half of them singletons. Sequencing was performed on blood. The origin of the receptors is a woman aged 40 to 49 in good health.

There are a few counts of this clonotype. The chain uses TRBV27 and TRBJ2-3, with 9 bases matching TRBD1. V lost 7 bases and J lost 4; bases outside the gene matches: 6. CDR1 MNHEY and CDR2 SMNVEV come from the germline V gene (reference sequence). The CDR3 consists of 14 residues. The CDR3 sequence is CASTWTGVSDTQYF. CDR3 DNA: TGTGCCAGCACTTGGACAGGGGTATCAGATACGCAGTATTTT.

This chain links TRBV20-1 with TRBJ2-3, with a tentative D call TRBD1 (5 bases). V was pared by 5 bases and J by 0 bases, with 15 bases between. Germline CDR1 is DFQATT and CDR2 is SNEGSKA (reference sequence). The CDR3 sequence is 15 residues long. The CDR3 coding sequence is TGCAGTGCTCCCCCGGTGGGGCCGAGCACAGATACGCAGTATTTT. It translates to CSAPPVGPSTDTQYF.

The V call is TRBV7-2, the J call TRBJ1-3; D is unclear. CDR3 length: 16 residues. Trimming removed 3 bases at V and 0 bases at J, with 12 bases between. Germline V CDR1 and CDR2: SGHTA, FQGNSA. The CDR3 spells CASSFQAGSSGNTIYF. The DNA for the CDR3 is TGTGCCAGCAGCTTCCAAGCGGGGAGCTCTGGAAACACCATATATTTT.

Notes on this clonotype: This may come from a read error, since a much larger clone is one base off. The chain links TRBV29-1 to TRBJ2-5; no firm D call. Germline assignment: CDR1 SQVTM and CDR2 ANQGSEA. The CDR3 length is 13 residues. The CDR3 sequence is CSVEGSVRETRYF. The CDR3 DNA reads as TGCAGCGTTGAGGGTTCAGTCAGAGAGACCCGGTACTTC.

V usage is TRBV4-2 and J usage is TRBJ2-5; D may be TRBD1 (6 bases). Germline V gene data show CDR1 as LGHNA and CDR2 as YNFKEQ. The CDR3 sequence is 15 residues long. Trimming removed 1 base from V and 11 bases from J, with 20 bases in between. CDR3 nucleotide sequence: TGTGCCAGCAGCCAAGTTGAGGGGGTAGAGAATGAGCAGTACTTC. Translation: CASSQVEGVENEQYF.

The chain links TRBV25-1 to TRBJ2-3; D gene uncertain. CDR3 size: 13 residues. The ends were cut back, 7 bases at V and 6 bases at J, with 14 bases in the middle. Germline V gene lookup returns CDR1 MGHDK and CDR2 SYGVNS. The chain's CDR3 is CASISRMVDTQYF. The CDR3 DNA reads TGTGCCAGCATTTCCCGGATGGTTGATACGCAGTATTTT.

This clonotype was found once. A much larger clonotype is one base distant, so this may be a read error. This chain links TRBV7-2 with TRBJ2-7, with D perhaps TRBD2 (5 bases). CDR3 size: 16 residues. Germline V CDR1 and CDR2: SGHTA, FQGNSA. CDR3 in amino acids: CAGSGGLPWESSEQYF. For the CDR3, the DNA is TGTGCCGGCAGCGGAGGACTGCCCTGGGAAAGTTCCGAGCAGTACTTC.

Only a few counts were recorded for this clonotype. J is TRBJ1-2 and V is TRBV5-1, with 7 bases that match TRBD1. Trimming took 2 bases from V and 0 from J; bases not matched to a gene: 10. The CDR3 contains 17 residues. The germline gives CDR1 SGHRS, CDR2 YFSETQ. CDR3 bases: TGCGCCAGCAGCTTAGGGGACAGCCGCTACACTAACTATGGCTACACCTTC. The encoded protein is CASSLGDSRYTNYGYTF.

This clonotype was found a few times. The chain is built from TRBV6-2 or TRBV6-3 and TRBJ2-3; TRBD1 matches 9 bases. V gave up 5 bases and J gave up 5 bases; unmatched junction bases: 14. This CDR3 has 17 residues. Germline V CDR1 and CDR2: MNHEY, SVGEGT. CDR3 in amino acids: CASSPGQGRRGGDTQYF. In DNA form, the CDR3 reads TGTGCCAGCAGTCCGGGACAGGGAAGAAGGGGGGGAGATACGCAGTATTTT.

This chain joins TRBV3-1 and TRBJ1-2, with a possible D match to TRBD1 (5 bases). Trimming removed 1 base from V and 2 bases from J, with 11 bases in between. Germline loops: CDR1 LGHDT, CDR2 YNNKEL (reference sequence). This CDR3 contains 15 residues. Here the CDR3 DNA reads TGTGCCAGCAGCCAAGTTTCCGGGGCAAACTATGGCTACACCTTC. It encodes CASSQVSGANYGYTF.

This clonotype was seen a handful of times. The DNA of the CDR3 is TGCGCCAGCAGCCAAGAGTGGCAGGGGAAGTACAATGAGCAGTTCTTC. It yields the protein CASSQEWQGKYNEQFF. The gene calls are TRBV4-1 and TRBJ2-1; a possible D gene is TRBD1 (6 bases). Germline loops: CDR1 MGHRA, CDR2 YSYEKL. The CDR3 is made up of 16 amino acids. The V end was cut by 0 bases, the J end by 4 bases, with 13 bases between.

Here the CDR3 reads CASSSSPTGVETQYF. CDR3 nucleotides: TGTGCCAGCAGTTCTTCCCCGACAGGGGTAGAGACCCAGTACTTC. The chain combines TRBV28 with TRBJ2-5; 8 bases fit TRBD1. The CDR3 loop spans 15 amino acids. Germline loops: CDR1 MDHEN, CDR2 SYDVKM. V gave up 4 bases and J gave up 4 bases; unmatched junction bases: 8.

The chain joins TRBV20-1 to TRBJ2-3, with a weak D call TRBD2 (5 bases). V was cut by 0 bases and J by 5 bases, with 15 bases left in between. The CDR3 is 15 residues long. CDR1 and CDR2 from the germline V gene are DFQATT and SNEGSKA (reference sequence). DNA for the CDR3: TGCAGTGCTAGAGATGCTCTCCATCGGGGAGATACGCAGTATTTT. Its protein product is CSARDALHRGDTQYF.

The chain joins TRBV20-1 to TRBJ2-3; TRBD2 matches at 8 bases. The germline V gene has CDR1 DFQATT and CDR2 SNEGSKA (reference sequence). Unmatched junction bases numbered 11, after V lost 6 bases and J lost 6 bases. This CDR3 is 14 amino acids long. This chain's CDR3 is CSATRGTSFDTQYF. The CDR3 region has the DNA TGCAGTGCCACCCGGGGGACTAGTTTTGATACGCAGTATTTT.

J is TRBJ2-5 and V is TRBV14; D gene ambiguous. The CDR3 runs 15 residues. Trimming stripped 1 base from V and 4 bases from J, with 13 bases between. Germline values: CDR1 SGHDN, CDR2 FVKESK. The chain's CDR3 is CASSQGDYGRETQYF. In nucleotides, the CDR3 is TGTGCCAGCAGCCAAGGGGATTATGGACGAGAGACCCAGTACTTC. The variable domain in full, with the rest retrieved from reference TRBV14 and TRBJ2-5, is EAGVTQFPSHSVIEKGQTVTLRCDPISGHDNLYWYRRVMGKEIKFLLHFVKESKQDESGMPNNRFLAERTGGTYSTLKVQPAELEDSGVYFCASSQGDYGRETQYFGPGTRLLVL.

In its sample, this clonotype was seen a few times. The chain joins TRBV28 to TRBJ2-1; D is perhaps TRBD2 (6 bases). The assigned J gene may be wrong: the sequence end matches TRBJ2-7 better. The germline V gene has CDR1 MDHEN and CDR2 SYDVKM. This CDR3 comprises 14 residues. The DNA for the CDR3 is TGTGCCAGCAGTTTCCCCGGGACTCTATACGAGCAGTACTTC. Translating gives CASSFPGTLYEQYF.

This clonotype was seen ten or more times. This chain links TRBV5-1 with TRBJ2-3; D gene ambiguous. Trimming pared 2 bases from V and 4 bases from J, leaving 11 bases between. The V gene's germline CDR1 is SGHRS and CDR2 YFSETQ. The CDR3 consists of 14 residues. This chain's CDR3 is CASSLRHLADTQYF. The DNA of the CDR3 is TGCGCCAGCAGCTTACGCCACCTCGCAGATACGCAGTATTTT.

In this sample, this clonotype turned up a few times. CDR3 nucleotide sequence: TGCGCCAGCAGCTTGAGGCCCGTTGGGAGCACAGATACGCAGTATTTT. Translated, it gives CASSLRPVGSTDTQYF. The rearrangement links TRBV5-1 to TRBJ2-3; D not resolved. V lost 1 base to trimming and J lost 0 bases, with 12 bases between them. Per germline, CDR1 SGHRS and CDR2 YFSETQ. There are 16 residues in the CDR3.

The chain's CDR3 is CASSFIKLDQYF. CDR3 nucleotide sequence: TGTGCCAGCAGTTTTATCAAGTTAGACCAGTACTTC. The chain employs TRBV28 and TRBJ2-5; the D is unclear. The CDR3 has 12 amino acids. Germline V gene sequence: CDR1 MDHEN, CDR2 SYDVKM. The germline V and J ends were trimmed by 3 bases and 10 bases, with 12 bases remaining between them. Drawing the rest from reference TRBV28 and TRBJ2-5, the complete variable domain is DVKVTQSSRYLVKRTGEKVFLECVQDMDHENMFWYRQDPGLGLRLIYFSYDVKMKEKGDIPEGYSVSREKKERFSLILESASTNQTSMYLCASSFIKLDQYFGPGTRLLVL.

The table lists this clonotype with a count of one. The chain employs TRBV21-1 and TRBJ2-3; TRBD1 is the table's D call, not checked against the DNA. TRBV21-1 is noted as a pseudogene. The CDR3 has 18 amino acids. The CDR3 sequence is CASSPTGTGESVTDTQYF. CDR3 sequence (DNA): TGTGCCAGCAGCCCCACCGGGACAGGGGAAAGCGTGACAGATACGCAGTATTTT.